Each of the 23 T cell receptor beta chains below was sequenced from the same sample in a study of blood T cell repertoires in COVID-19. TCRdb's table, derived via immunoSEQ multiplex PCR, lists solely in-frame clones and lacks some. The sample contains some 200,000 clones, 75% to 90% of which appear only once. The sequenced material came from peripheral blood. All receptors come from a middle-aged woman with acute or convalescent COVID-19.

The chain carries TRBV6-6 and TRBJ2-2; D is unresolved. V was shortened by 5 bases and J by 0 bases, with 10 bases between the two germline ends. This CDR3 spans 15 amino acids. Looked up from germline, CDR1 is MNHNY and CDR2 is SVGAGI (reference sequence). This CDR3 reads CASSLYNPNTGELFF. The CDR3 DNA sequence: TGTGCCAGCAGTCTCTATAACCCGAACACCGGGGAGCTGTTTTTT.

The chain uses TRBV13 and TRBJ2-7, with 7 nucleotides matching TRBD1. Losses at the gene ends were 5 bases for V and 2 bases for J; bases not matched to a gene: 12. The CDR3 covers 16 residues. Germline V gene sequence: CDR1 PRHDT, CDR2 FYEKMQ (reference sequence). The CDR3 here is CASSQNRGHPPYEQYV. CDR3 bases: TGTGCCAGCAGCCAAAACAGGGGACACCCTCCCTACGAGCAGTACGTC.

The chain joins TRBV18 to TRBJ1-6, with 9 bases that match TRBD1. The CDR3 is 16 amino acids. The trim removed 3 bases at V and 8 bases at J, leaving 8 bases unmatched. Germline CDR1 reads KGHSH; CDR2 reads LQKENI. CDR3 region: CASSPHGQGRYSPLHF. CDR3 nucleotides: TGTGCCAGCTCACCTCACGGACAGGGGCGCTATTCACCCCTCCACTTT.

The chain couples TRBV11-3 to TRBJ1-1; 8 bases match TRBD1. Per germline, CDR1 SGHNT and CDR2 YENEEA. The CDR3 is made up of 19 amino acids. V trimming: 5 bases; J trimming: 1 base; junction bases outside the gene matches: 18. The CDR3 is CASSPSPYGQGGRNTEAFF. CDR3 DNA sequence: TGTGCCAGCAGCCCAAGCCCCTATGGACAGGGTGGTAGGAACACTGAAGCTTTCTTT.

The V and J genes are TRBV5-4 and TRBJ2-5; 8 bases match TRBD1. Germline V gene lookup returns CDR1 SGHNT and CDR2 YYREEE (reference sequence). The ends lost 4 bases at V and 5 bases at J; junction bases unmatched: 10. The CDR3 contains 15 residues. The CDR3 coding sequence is TGTGCCAGCAGCCCTCGGACAGGGCTTCTCGAGACCCAGTACTTC. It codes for CASSPRTGLLETQYF.

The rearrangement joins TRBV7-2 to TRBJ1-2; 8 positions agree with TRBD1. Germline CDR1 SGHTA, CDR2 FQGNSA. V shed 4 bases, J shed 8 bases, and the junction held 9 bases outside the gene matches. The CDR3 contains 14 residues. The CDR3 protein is CASSSQGARGGYTF. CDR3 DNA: TGTGCCAGCAGCTCGCAGGGGGCCCGCGGGGGCTACACCTTC.

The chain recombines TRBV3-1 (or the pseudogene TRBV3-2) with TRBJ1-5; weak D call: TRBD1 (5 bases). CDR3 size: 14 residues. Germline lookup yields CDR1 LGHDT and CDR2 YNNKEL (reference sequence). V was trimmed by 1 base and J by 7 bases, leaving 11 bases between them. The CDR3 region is CASSQGSGRQPQHF. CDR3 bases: TGTGCCAGCAGCCAAGGTTCAGGGCGGCAGCCCCAGCATTTT.

DNA for the CDR3: TGTGCCAGTACCGACAGTAATGAGCAGTTCTTC. Its translation: CASTDSNEQFF. The genes are TRBV14 and TRBJ2-1, with D perhaps TRBD1 (5 bases). CDR1 SGHDN and CDR2 FVKESK come from the germline V gene. The CDR3 has 11 residues. V was shortened by 9 bases and J by 7 bases, with 10 bases between the two germline ends.

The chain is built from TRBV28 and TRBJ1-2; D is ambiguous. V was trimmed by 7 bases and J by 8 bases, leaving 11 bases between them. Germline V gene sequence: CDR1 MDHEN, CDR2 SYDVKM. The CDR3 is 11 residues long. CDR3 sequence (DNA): TGTGCCAGCATCGTCGGGGAAGGCTACACCTTC. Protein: CASIVGEGYTF.

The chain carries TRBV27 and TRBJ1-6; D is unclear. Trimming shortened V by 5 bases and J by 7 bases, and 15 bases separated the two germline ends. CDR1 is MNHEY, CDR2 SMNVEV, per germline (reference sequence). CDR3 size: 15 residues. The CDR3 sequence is CASSPHPGENSPLHF. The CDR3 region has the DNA TGTGCCAGCAGTCCACATCCGGGAGAAAATTCACCCCTCCACTTT.

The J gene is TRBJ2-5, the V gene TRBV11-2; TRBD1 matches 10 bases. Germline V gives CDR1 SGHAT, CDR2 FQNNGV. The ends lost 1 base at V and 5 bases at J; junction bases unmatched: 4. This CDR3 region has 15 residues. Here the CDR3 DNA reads TGTGCCAGCAGCTTAGGACAGGGGGCTTGGGAGACCCAGTACTTC. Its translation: CASSLGQGAWETQYF.

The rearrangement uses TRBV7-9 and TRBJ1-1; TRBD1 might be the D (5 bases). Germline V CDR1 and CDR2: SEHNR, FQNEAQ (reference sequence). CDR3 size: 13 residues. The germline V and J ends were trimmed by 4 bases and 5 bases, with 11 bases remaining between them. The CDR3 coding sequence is TGTGCCAGCAGCTACCGACAGTTGACTGAAGCTTTCTTT. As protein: CASSYRQLTEAFF.

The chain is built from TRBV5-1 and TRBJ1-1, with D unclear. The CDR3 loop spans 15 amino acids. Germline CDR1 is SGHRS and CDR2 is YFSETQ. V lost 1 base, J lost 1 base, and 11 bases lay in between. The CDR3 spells CASSLSGQPNTEAFF. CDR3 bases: TGCGCCAGCAGCTTGAGCGGTCAGCCGAACACTGAAGCTTTCTTT.

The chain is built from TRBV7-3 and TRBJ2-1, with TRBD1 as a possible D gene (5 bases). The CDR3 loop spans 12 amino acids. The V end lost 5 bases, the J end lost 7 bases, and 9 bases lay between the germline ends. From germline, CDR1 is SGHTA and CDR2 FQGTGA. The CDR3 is CASSTQGNEQFF. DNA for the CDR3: TGTGCCAGCAGCACCCAGGGTAATGAGCAGTTCTTC.

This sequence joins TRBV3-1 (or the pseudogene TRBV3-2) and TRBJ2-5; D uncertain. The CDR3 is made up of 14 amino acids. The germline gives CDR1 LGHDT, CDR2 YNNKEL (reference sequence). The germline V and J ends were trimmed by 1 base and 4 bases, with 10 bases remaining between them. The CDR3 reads CASSQGAGAETQYF. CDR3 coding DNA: TGTGCCAGCAGCCAAGGGGCAGGTGCAGAGACCCAGTACTTC.

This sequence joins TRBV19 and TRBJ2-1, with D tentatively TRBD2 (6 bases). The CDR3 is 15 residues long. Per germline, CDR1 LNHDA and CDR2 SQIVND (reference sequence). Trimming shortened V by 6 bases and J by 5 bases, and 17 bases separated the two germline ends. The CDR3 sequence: CASSNHRGGDNEQFF. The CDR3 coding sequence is TGTGCCAGTAGCAACCACCGGGGAGGAGACAATGAGCAGTTCTTC.

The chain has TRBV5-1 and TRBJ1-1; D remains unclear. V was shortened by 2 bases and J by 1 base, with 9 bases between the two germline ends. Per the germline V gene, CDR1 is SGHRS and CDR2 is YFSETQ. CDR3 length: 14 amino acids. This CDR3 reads CASSFTDPNTEAFF. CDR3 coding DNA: TGCGCCAGCAGCTTTACAGATCCGAACACTGAAGCTTTCTTT.

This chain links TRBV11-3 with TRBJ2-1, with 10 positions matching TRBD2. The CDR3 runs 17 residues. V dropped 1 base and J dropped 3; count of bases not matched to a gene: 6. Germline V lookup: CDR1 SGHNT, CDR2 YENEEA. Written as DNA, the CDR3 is TGTGCCAGCAGCTTAGGCCGCAGCGGGGGGGTCTACAATGAGCAGTTCTTC. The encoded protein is CASSLGRSGGVYNEQFF.

The CDR3 DNA sequence: TGCGCCAGCAGCCTGGACGGAGACTTATGGGAGACCCAGTACTTC. Translation: CASSLDGDLWETQYF. The chain employs TRBV5-1 and TRBJ2-5; no clear D gene. CDR1 is SGHRS and CDR2 is YFSETQ in the germline V gene. V was pared by 4 bases and J by 5 bases, with 18 bases between. CDR3 length: 15 residues.

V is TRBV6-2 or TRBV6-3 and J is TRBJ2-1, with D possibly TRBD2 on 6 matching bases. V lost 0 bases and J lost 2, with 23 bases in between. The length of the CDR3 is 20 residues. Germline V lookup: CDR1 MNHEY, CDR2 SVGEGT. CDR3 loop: CASSYSRSRDSRTPYNEQFF. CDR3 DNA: TGTGCCAGCAGTTACTCGAGATCCAGGGACTCGCGAACCCCCTACAATGAGCAGTTCTTC.

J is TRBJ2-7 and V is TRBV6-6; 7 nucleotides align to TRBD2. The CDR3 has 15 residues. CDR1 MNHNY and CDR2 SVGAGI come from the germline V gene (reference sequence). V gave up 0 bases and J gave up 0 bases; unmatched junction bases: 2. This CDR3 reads CASSYSGGSSYEQYV. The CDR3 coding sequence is TGTGCCAGCAGTTACTCGGGCGGGAGCTCCTACGAGCAGTACGTC.

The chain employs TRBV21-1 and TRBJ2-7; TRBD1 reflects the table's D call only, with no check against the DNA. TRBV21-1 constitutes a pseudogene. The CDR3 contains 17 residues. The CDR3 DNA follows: TGTGCCAGCAGCAAGGATTCGACAGGGGAGGACTCCTACGAGCAGTACGTC. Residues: CASSKDSTGEDSYEQYV.

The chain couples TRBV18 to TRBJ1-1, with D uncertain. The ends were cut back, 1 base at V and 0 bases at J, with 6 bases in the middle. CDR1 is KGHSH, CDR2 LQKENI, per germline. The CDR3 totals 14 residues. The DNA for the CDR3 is TGTGCCAGCTCACCACTAGTGATGAACACTGAAGCTTTCTTT. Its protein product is CASSPLVMNTEAFF. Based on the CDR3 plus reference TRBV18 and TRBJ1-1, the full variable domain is NAGVMQNPRHLVRRRGQEARLRCSPMKGHSHVYWYRQLPEEGLKFMVYLQKENIIDESGMPKERFSAEFPKEGPSILRIQQVVRGDSAAYFCASSPLVMNTEAFFGQGTRLTVV.